One and the same sample provided the 29 T cell receptor beta chains below, sequenced in a study of OX40 agonist ivuxolimab in advanced cancers. Data came from immunoSEQ multiplex PCR; TCRdb stores just in-frame clones and leaves some out. Found here are about 72,000 clones, over 75% of them singletons; the top ten hold 0.85% to 0.95%. The sequenced sample was CD4+ or CD8+ T cells sorted from blood, obtained in a trial of the OX40 agonist ivuxolimab. Source of these receptors: an adult with an advanced solid tumor such as melanoma, head and neck, liver or kidney cancer.

J is TRBJ2-3 and V is TRBV4-1; TRBD1 aligns across 10 bases. This CDR3 region has 17 residues. J gave up 3 bases and V 0 bases, and 6 bases lay outside the gene matches. Germline V CDR1 and CDR2: MGHRA, YSYEKL. Here the CDR3 reads CASSQDGGQGRTDTQYF. Here the CDR3 DNA reads TGCGCCAGCAGCCAAGACGGGGGACAGGGGCGGACAGATACGCAGTATTTT.

The genes are TRBV28 and TRBJ2-7; 7 bases map to TRBD1. V gave up 6 bases and J gave up 3 bases; unmatched junction bases: 11. Germline CDR1 is MDHEN and CDR2 is SYDVKM. The CDR3 length is 15 residues. The CDR3 DNA sequence: TGTGCCAGCAGGGACTCCGGGACAGAGAACTACGAGCAGTACTTC. The encoded protein is CASRDSGTENYEQYF.

The rearrangement joins TRBV6-1 to TRBJ2-7; the D gene is possibly TRBD2 (5 bases). Trimming pared 1 base from V and 5 bases from J, leaving 15 bases between. The CDR3 runs 15 residues. The germline V gene encodes CDR1 MNHNS and CDR2 SASEGT. The CDR3 here is CASSEGSRRLHEQYF. The CDR3 nucleotides are TGTGCCAGCAGTGAAGGGTCCCGGAGGCTCCACGAGCAGTACTTC.

This chain connects TRBV28 to TRBJ2-7; D is unclear. Germline V lookup: CDR1 MDHEN, CDR2 SYDVKM. Deletions cut 8 bases from V and 3 bases from J, with 5 bases between. This CDR3 is built from 10 residues. The CDR3 loop is CASPIYEQYF. The CDR3 DNA is TGTGCCAGCCCAATCTACGAGCAGTACTTC.

The rearrangement uses TRBV7-9 and TRBJ1-5, with 8 positions matching TRBD1. V was clipped by 6 bases and J by 4 bases; unmatched bases: 5. CDR3 size: 14 residues. Germline loops: CDR1 SEHNR, CDR2 FQNEAQ (reference sequence). The CDR3 sequence: CASRPGQGNQPQHF. The CDR3 DNA is TGTGCCAGCAGGCCCGGACAGGGTAATCAGCCCCAGCATTTT.

The V call is TRBV19, the J call TRBJ1-5; 7 bases are shared with TRBD1. The CDR3 totals 15 residues. Germline CDR1 LNHDA, CDR2 SQIVND (reference sequence). Losses at the gene ends were 5 bases for V and 4 bases for J; bases not matched to a gene: 8. The CDR3 protein is CASSPLTGRNQPQHF. As DNA, the CDR3 is TGTGCCAGTAGTCCCCTGACAGGGCGGAATCAGCCCCAGCATTTT.

The chain links TRBV7-9 to TRBJ2-3, with TRBD2 identical over 14 bases. Germline V gene data show CDR1 as SEHNR and CDR2 as FQNEAQ (reference sequence). Unmatched junction bases numbered 4, after V lost 5 bases and J lost 6 bases. There are 15 residues in the CDR3. The CDR3 DNA sequence: TGTGCCAGCAGCCCGGGACTAGCGGGAGTGGATACGCAGTATTTT. Translation gives CASSPGLAGVDTQYF.

The V and J genes are TRBV28 and TRBJ2-7; TRBD1 matches 8 bases. This CDR3 is built from 14 residues. Per the germline V gene, CDR1 is MDHEN and CDR2 is SYDVKM. The junction had 9 bases not matched to a gene; V was cut back by 7 bases and J by 4 bases. The CDR3 DNA reads as TGTGCCAGCATCCAGGGGGCCCGATCTTACGAGCAGTACTTC. Translating gives CASIQGARSYEQYF.

The rearrangement uses TRBV19 and TRBJ1-4; no clear D. This CDR3 is built from 16 residues. Germline V gene sequence: CDR1 LNHDA, CDR2 SQIVND (reference sequence). The V gene lost 2 bases and the J gene lost 5 bases, with 15 bases spanning the gap. The CDR3 DNA is TGTGCCAGTAGTATAATGGGAACCCGAGGGAATGAAAAACTGTTTTTT. Encoded protein: CASSIMGTRGNEKLFF.

V and J are TRBV7-3 and TRBJ1-1; no firm D call. V gave up 2 bases and J gave up 1 base, with 8 bases separating them. The germline V gene encodes CDR1 SGHTA and CDR2 FQGTGA. The CDR3 spans 14 residues. Here the CDR3 DNA reads TGTGCCAGCAGCTTAGGCGGCCAGAACACTGAAGCTTTCTTT. Translation gives CASSLGGQNTEAFF.

The J gene is TRBJ1-6, the V gene TRBV18; D perhaps matches TRBD1 (6 bases). V was trimmed by 4 bases and J by 9 bases, leaving 16 bases between them. The CDR3 covers 15 residues. The germline V gene has CDR1 KGHSH and CDR2 LQKENI. Here the CDR3 DNA reads TGTGCCAGCTCACGGGGGTGGACAGAAGCTTCACCCCTCCACTTT. Its translation is CASSRGWTEASPLHF.

The chain joins TRBV6-6 to TRBJ2-7; 8 nucleotides align to TRBD1. The CDR3 consists of 15 residues. Unmatched junction bases numbered 9, after V lost 8 bases and J lost 0 bases. Germline V lookup: CDR1 MNHNY, CDR2 SVGAGI (reference sequence). CDR3 amino acids: CASRSTGGGSYEQYF. In DNA form, the CDR3 reads TGTGCCAGCCGGAGCACAGGGGGAGGCTCCTACGAGCAGTACTTC.

The chain combines TRBV11-2 with TRBJ2-3; possibly TRBD1 for D (5 bases). Trimming removed 1 base at V and 0 bases at J, with 8 bases between. This CDR3 is built from 15 residues. Germline values: CDR1 SGHAT, CDR2 FQNNGV. Written as DNA, the CDR3 is TGTGCCAGCAGCTTAGTAGGACATAGCACAGATACGCAGTATTTT. Its translation is CASSLVGHSTDTQYF. Full variable domain (outside the CDR3, taken from reference TRBV11-2 and TRBJ2-3): EAGVAQSPRYKIIEKRQSVAFWCNPISGHATLYWYQQILGQGPKLLIQFQNNGVVDDSQLPKDRFSAERLKGVDSTLKIQPAKLEDSAVYLCASSLVGHSTDTQYFGPGTRLTVL.

The CDR3, as DNA: TGTGCCAGCTCCCACGGACAGGGTGATGGCTACACCTTC. Encoded protein: CASSHGQGDGYTF. This rearrangement joins TRBV18 to TRBJ1-2, with 8 bases matching TRBD1. The CDR3 sequence is 13 residues long. With V trimmed by 6 bases and J by 6 bases, 6 bases remained unmatched. In germline, CDR1 is KGHSH, CDR2 LQKENI.

J is TRBJ2-2 and V is TRBV6-1, with D tentatively TRBD2 (5 bases). This CDR3 contains 13 residues. The germline V and J ends were trimmed by 7 bases and 4 bases, with 10 bases remaining between them. Germline assignment: CDR1 MNHNS and CDR2 SASEGT. The chain's CDR3 is CASKEAGTGELFF. Written as DNA, the CDR3 is TGTGCCAGCAAGGAGGCGGGCACCGGGGAGCTGTTTTTT.

The chain combines TRBV18 with TRBJ1-5, with D possibly TRBD1 on 5 matching bases. V shed 5 bases and J shed 5 bases, with 7 bases lying between them. Germline V CDR1 and CDR2: KGHSH, LQKENI. The CDR3 totals 12 residues. The CDR3 protein is CASSGADQPQHF. As DNA, the CDR3 is TGTGCCAGCTCAGGGGCTGATCAGCCCCAGCATTTT.

This clone was picked up one time. The CDR3 region is CASSLGGADTQYF. DNA of the CDR3: TGTGCCAGCAGCTTGGGGGGGGCAGATACGCAGTATTTT. The chain joins TRBV7-2 to TRBJ2-3; 7 bases match TRBD2. The J segment lost 4 bases and the V segment lost 3 bases, leaving 1 base of the junction unmatched. Per germline, CDR1 SGHTA and CDR2 FQGNSA. CDR3 length: 13 residues.

The J gene is TRBJ1-2, the V gene TRBV28; 7 nucleotides align to TRBD1. V lost 5 bases and J lost 8; bases outside the gene matches: 5. Germline values: CDR1 MDHEN, CDR2 SYDVKM. The CDR3 length is 12 residues. CDR3: CASSRQGRGYTF. The CDR3 region has the DNA TGTGCCAGCAGTCGACAGGGCAGAGGCTACACCTTC.

V and J are TRBV2 and TRBJ1-5, with 8 nucleotides matching TRBD1. The CDR3 has 13 residues. V was clipped by 6 bases and J by 5 bases; unmatched bases: 3. Per germline, CDR1 SNHLY and CDR2 FYNNEI. CDR3 sequence: CASRAQGDQPQHF. For the CDR3, the DNA is TGTGCCAGCAGGGCACAGGGGGATCAGCCCCAGCATTTT.

J is TRBJ1-1 and V is TRBV6-5, with 10 bases fitting TRBD1. The CDR3 contains 13 residues. CDR1 MNHEY and CDR2 SVGAGI come from the germline V gene. V shed 10 bases and J 3 bases; nucleotides not matched to a gene: 5. The CDR3 nucleotides are TGTGCCACCTTCGGGACAGGGGACACTGAAGCTTTCTTT. Translating gives CATFGTGDTEAFF.

This clone came up a few times. V usage is TRBV28 and J usage is TRBJ1-2; TRBD1 aligns across 10 bases. The junction had 9 bases not matched to a gene; V was cut back by 4 bases and J by 4 bases. The CDR3 totals 16 residues. Germline CDR1 is MDHEN and CDR2 is SYDVKM. The CDR3 DNA follows: TGTGCCAGCAGTTCCGCAAGGACAGGGGGGACCTATGGCTACACCTTC. Its protein product is CASSSARTGGTYGYTF.

Only one count was recorded for this clone. The chain combines TRBV5-1 with TRBJ2-3, with D unresolved. V lost 0 bases and J 0 bases, leaving 8 bases between the germline ends. This CDR3 region has 15 residues. Germline values: CDR1 SGHRS, CDR2 YFSETQ. The CDR3 is CASSLDRPSTDTQYF. The DNA for the CDR3 is TGCGCCAGCAGCTTGGACAGACCTAGCACAGATACGCAGTATTTT.

The chain links TRBV19 to TRBJ1-2, with 9 positions matching TRBD1. Germline V gene lookup returns CDR1 LNHDA and CDR2 SQIVND (reference sequence). This CDR3 comprises 16 residues. With V trimmed by 3 bases and J by 6 bases, 11 bases remained unmatched. CDR3 DNA: TGTGCCAGTAGTATTAACAGGGGGCGCGTTATAGATGGCTACACCTTC. Protein: CASSINRGRVIDGYTF.

The chain combines TRBV27 with TRBJ1-5; 7 bases agree with TRBD1. Per the germline V gene, CDR1 is MNHEY and CDR2 is SMNVEV (reference sequence). The CDR3 is 16 residues long. Germline trimming cut 6 bases from V and 5 bases from J; bases unmatched to any gene: 13. The CDR3 here is CASSHSLGGGDQPQHF. The CDR3 DNA reads as TGTGCCAGCAGCCATAGTCTAGGGGGCGGCGATCAGCCCCAGCATTTT.

This clone was seen a single time. V gene TRBV5-1 combines with J gene TRBJ1-2, with 7 bases aligning to TRBD1. Germline V CDR1 and CDR2: SGHRS, YFSETQ. The length of the CDR3 is 15 residues. The V and J ends lost 4 bases and 4 bases, in that order; junction bases with no gene match: 10. As DNA, the CDR3 is TGCGCCAGCAGCGTCGACAGGGCAACTCTCTATGGCTACACCTTC. Protein: CASSVDRATLYGYTF.

This clone was seen just once. The V call is TRBV27, the J call TRBJ1-1; D unresolved. Trimming stripped 6 bases from V and 5 bases from J, with 16 bases between. The CDR3 sequence is 14 residues long. In germline, CDR1 is MNHEY, CDR2 SMNVEV (reference sequence). CDR3 in amino acids: CASREAGRSTEAFF. For the CDR3, the DNA is TGTGCCAGCAGGGAAGCCGGACGTAGTACTGAAGCTTTCTTT.

This chain joins TRBV9 and TRBJ2-3, with 7 positions matching TRBD1. After removal of 5 bases from V and 0 bases from J, the junction contained 3 bases not matched to a gene. This CDR3 has 14 amino acids. From germline, CDR1 is SGDLS and CDR2 YYNGEE. The CDR3: CASRPGQSTDTQYF. The DNA of the CDR3 is TGTGCCAGCAGACCGGGACAGAGCACAGATACGCAGTATTTT.

The chain recombines TRBV11-2 with TRBJ2-7, with D perhaps matching TRBD1 (5 bases). CDR3 length: 14 amino acids. Germline V gene data show CDR1 as SGHAT and CDR2 as FQNNGV. Trimming removed 3 bases at V and 0 bases at J, with 9 bases between. The CDR3 DNA follows: TGTGCCAGCAGCTTGGACACCGGCTCCTACGAGCAGTACTTC. This encodes CASSLDTGSYEQYF.

This chain connects TRBV5-6 to TRBJ1-2; no clear D gene. The V end was cut by 2 bases, the J end by 0 bases, with 8 bases between. The CDR3 contains 14 residues. The germline V gene has CDR1 SGHDT and CDR2 YYEEEE. CDR3 in amino acids: CASSLQNSNYGYTF. CDR3 sequence (DNA): TGTGCCAGCAGCTTACAGAATTCTAACTATGGCTACACCTTC.